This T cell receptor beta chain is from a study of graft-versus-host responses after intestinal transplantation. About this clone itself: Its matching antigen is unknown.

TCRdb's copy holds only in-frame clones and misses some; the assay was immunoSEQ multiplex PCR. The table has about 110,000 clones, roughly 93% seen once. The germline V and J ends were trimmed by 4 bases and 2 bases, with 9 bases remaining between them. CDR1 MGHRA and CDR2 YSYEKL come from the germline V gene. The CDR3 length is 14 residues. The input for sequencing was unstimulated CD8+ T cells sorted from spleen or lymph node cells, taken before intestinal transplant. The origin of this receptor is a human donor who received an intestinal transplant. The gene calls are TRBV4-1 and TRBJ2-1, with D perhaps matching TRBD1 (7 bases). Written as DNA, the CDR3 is TGCGCCAGCAGCCCAGGGGGGACCTACAATGAGCAGTTCTTC. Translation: CASSPGGTYNEQFF.